This T cell receptor (beta chain) was sequenced for a study of shared clonotypes between healthy human individuals. General study results and limits: Generally, naive subsets came out with larger estimated richness than memory subsets. Clonotypes that were shared across a handful of donors made up around 5.5% of naive CD4 clonotypes. Lower generation probabilities were found for non-shared clonotypes than for those shared by all four donors.

Turning to this clone: What it recognizes is unknown.

The length of the CDR3 is 15 residues. Losses at the gene ends were 4 bases for V and 6 bases for J; bases not matched to a gene: 3. Per germline, CDR1 SNHLY and CDR2 FYNNEI. Every subset had its genomic DNA shared out evenly among several immunoSEQ plates. Using immunoSEQ multiplex PCR, the repertoire was profiled, and TCRdb retains in-frame clones only, with some absent. The table includes some 660,000 clones, less than 80% detected once. Material: memory CD4+ T cells sorted from blood. Subset of the sample: CD45RA-negative fraction. This clonotype was obtained from a woman aged 30 to 39 in good health. The chain links TRBV2 to TRBJ2-3; 14 positions match TRBD2. The CDR3 region is CASSGTSGRRDTQYF. DNA for the CDR3: TGTGCCAGCAGTGGGACTAGCGGGAGGAGGGATACGCAGTATTTT.